The 29 T cell receptor beta chains below come from one sample, sequenced in a study of T-cell reconstitution after alpha-beta-depleted transplantation in children. Preparation of the TCRbeta library used unique molecular identifiers. A single record per CDR3 protein comes from TCRdb applying MiXCR to the PCR reads. Among 200,000 to 300,000 distinct CDR3 sequences listed, roughly 8.2% were seen once. The input for sequencing was PBMCs, mostly from graft donor cells, taken 180 days after TCRalphabeta/CD19-depleted stem cell transplant. These receptors originate from a male patient under 18 who had a stem cell transplant for acute lymphoblastic leukemia, so the T cells may come from the graft donor.

In its sample, this clonotype was seen many times. The V gene is TRBV20-1, the J gene TRBJ1-3, with 7 bases that match TRBD1. The CDR3 is 17 amino acids. Trimming took 1 base from V and 0 from J; bases not matched to a gene: 9. Per the germline V gene, CDR1 is DFQATT and CDR2 is SNEGSKA (reference sequence). CDR3 protein: CSARGDRDSSSGNTIYF. CDR3 nucleotide sequence: TGCAGTGCTAGAGGTGATCGGGACAGCTCCTCTGGAAACACCATATATTTT.

There are a few counts of this clonotype. This chain connects TRBV20-1 to TRBJ2-1; 9 bases line up with TRBD1. This CDR3 spans 14 amino acids. Germline V gene data show CDR1 as DFQATT and CDR2 as SNEGSKA (reference sequence). Trimming removed 3 bases from V and 5 bases from J; junction bases left unmatched: 5. The CDR3 loop reads CSASPGQGNNEQFF. The CDR3 DNA sequence: TGCAGTGCTAGCCCGGGACAGGGAAACAATGAGCAGTTCTTC.

The table lists this clonotype with many counts. This sequence joins TRBV5-1 and TRBJ2-2; D is unclear. The CDR3 is made up of 14 amino acids. CDR1 and CDR2 (germline): SGHRS, YFSETQ. V was clipped by 6 bases and J by 1 base, with 10 bases between them. The chain's CDR3 is CASNTDKNTGELFF. The CDR3 DNA sequence: TGCGCCAGCAACACCGACAAGAACACCGGGGAGCTGTTTTTT.

Many counts were recorded for this clonotype. The rearrangement joins TRBV7-2 to TRBJ2-1; D remains ambiguous. Germline lookup yields CDR1 SGHTA and CDR2 FQGNSA. V lost 5 bases and J 4 bases, leaving 12 bases between the germline ends. The CDR3 spans 14 residues. The chain's CDR3 is CASSLHIAYNEQFF. Written as DNA, the CDR3 is TGTGCCAGCAGCCTCCATATTGCTTACAATGAGCAGTTCTTC.

This clonotype was detected ten times or more. The chain uses TRBV15 and TRBJ2-3; unclear D gene. V gave up 5 bases and J gave up 3 bases, with 6 bases separating them. The germline V gene encodes CDR1 LNHNV and CDR2 YYDKDF (reference sequence). The CDR3 spans 12 residues. The CDR3, as DNA: TGTGCCACCAGCGGTACTACAGATACGCAGTATTTT. Translated: CATSGTTDTQYF. Supplemented by reference TRBV15 and TRBJ2-3, the full variable domain reads DAMVIQNPRYQVTQFGKPVTLSCSQTLNHNVMYWYQQKSSQAPKLLFHYYDKDFNNEADTPDNFQSRRPNTSFCFLDIRSPGLGDTAMYLCATSGTTDTQYFGPGTRLTVL.

This clonotype was counted only a few times. The V gene is TRBV9, the J gene TRBJ2-1, with D possibly TRBD1 on 5 matching bases. V dropped 1 base and J dropped 7 bases, with 21 bases sitting between them. CDR3 length equals 17 residues. The V gene's germline CDR1 is SGDLS and CDR2 YYNGEE. Here the CDR3 reads CASSVSPQDNSWNEQFF. The CDR3 nucleotides read TGTGCCAGCAGCGTAAGCCCCCAGGACAACTCCTGGAATGAGCAGTTCTTC.

This clonotype was counted at least ten times. The chain combines TRBV10-3 with TRBJ1-2; the match to TRBD1 covers 7 bases. CDR3 size: 15 residues. Per the germline V gene, CDR1 is ENHRY and CDR2 is SYGVKD. The V segment lost 2 bases and the J segment 0 bases; nucleotides outside the gene matches: 3. The CDR3 here is CAISERQGANYGYTF. The CDR3 region has the DNA TGTGCCATCAGTGAGCGGCAGGGGGCTAACTATGGCTACACCTTC.

This clonotype was counted at least ten times. The V and J genes are TRBV12-3 or TRBV12-4 and TRBJ2-4; 13 bases match TRBD2. There are 16 residues in the CDR3. V gave up 3 bases and J gave up 8 bases; unmatched junction bases: 7. The CDR3 spells CASSFELAGGQDIQYF. CDR3 DNA sequence: TGTGCCAGCAGTTTTGAACTAGCGGGGGGGCAGGACATTCAGTACTTC.

This clonotype showed up many times. The V call is TRBV12-3 or TRBV12-4, the J call TRBJ2-3; D call uncertain. Trimming stripped 7 bases from V and 6 bases from J, with 11 bases between. The CDR3 is 12 amino acids. The CDR3 DNA reads as TGTGCCAGCAACCTTCCTACGGATACGCAGTATTTT. Its translation is CASNLPTDTQYF.

This clonotype was picked up many times. The chain recombines TRBV29-1 with TRBJ1-2, with a weak D call TRBD1 (5 bases). The germline gives CDR1 SQVTM, CDR2 ANQGSEA. Trimming took off 0 bases at V and 0 bases at J, with 14 bases between the two ends. The CDR3 is 16 amino acids. Here the CDR3 DNA reads TGCAGCGTTGAAGATAGGGGTGCGGGAGCTAACTATGGCTACACCTTC. Its translation: CSVEDRGAGANYGYTF.

Many counts were recorded for this clonotype. The chain uses TRBV7-2 and TRBJ1-5; D possibly corresponds to TRBD1 (5 bases). Germline CDR1 SGHTA, CDR2 FQGNSA. The V gene lost 6 bases and the J gene lost 7 bases, with 19 bases spanning the gap. This CDR3 spans 15 amino acids. The CDR3 sequence: CASSKSGQGGQPQHF. The CDR3 nucleotides read TGTGCCAGCAGTAAATCAGGGCAGGGAGGACAGCCCCAGCATTTT. Based on the CDR3 plus reference TRBV7-2 and TRBJ1-5, the full variable domain is GAGVSQSPSNKVTEKGKDVELRCDPISGHTALYWYRQSLGQGLEFLIYFQGNSAPDKSGLPSDRFSAERTGGSVSTLTIQRTQQEDSAVYLCASSKSGQGGQPQHFGDGTRLSIL.

This clonotype was seen repeatedly, ten times or more. This chain joins TRBV20-1 and TRBJ1-2; TRBD1 is a possible D gene (5 bases). CDR1 DFQATT and CDR2 SNEGSKA come from the germline V gene (reference sequence). The CDR3 spans 15 residues. With 6 bases removed from V and 0 bases from J, the gap between germline ends came to 17 bases. This chain's CDR3 is CSATGPLIANYGYTF. In DNA, the CDR3 is TGCAGTGCAACGGGACCGCTCATAGCTAACTATGGCTACACCTTC.

In its sample, this clonotype was seen many times. The chain is built from TRBV9 and TRBJ2-5; 8 bases are shared with TRBD1. CDR1 and CDR2 (germline): SGDLS, YYNGEE. The CDR3 has 15 residues. Losses at the gene ends were 2 bases for V and 4 bases for J; bases not matched to a gene: 7. This CDR3 is CASSVPGQGVETQYF. CDR3 nucleotides: TGTGCCAGCAGCGTCCCCGGACAGGGTGTAGAGACCCAGTACTTC.

This clonotype was seen at least ten times. The V call is TRBV7-6, the J call TRBJ2-3, with a weak D call TRBD2 (7 bases). The ends were cut back, 2 bases at V and 0 bases at J, with 12 bases in the middle. Germline V gene lookup returns CDR1 SGHVS and CDR2 FNYEAQ. The CDR3 is 16 residues long. The CDR3: CASSLWGGQSTDTQYF. The CDR3 coding sequence is TGTGCCAGCAGCTTATGGGGGGGCCAGAGCACAGATACGCAGTATTTT.

This clonotype was detected many times. The V and J genes are TRBV5-1 and TRBJ1-1, with D uncertain. Germline CDR1 SGHRS, CDR2 YFSETQ. The ends were cut back, 4 bases at V and 1 base at J, with 17 bases in the middle. The length of the CDR3 is 16 residues. The CDR3 bases are TGCGCCAGCAGCGAACGGGTGGAGGGCCCGAACACTGAAGCTTTCTTT. This gives the protein CASSERVEGPNTEAFF.

This clonotype was counted at least ten times. The V and J genes are TRBV4-1 and TRBJ2-1, with 11 bases lining up with TRBD2. The CDR3 is made up of 17 amino acids. J lost 4 bases, V lost 0 bases, and 5 bases had no gene match. Germline CDR1 MGHRA, CDR2 YSYEKL. This CDR3 is CASSQEGLAGYYNEQFF. DNA of the CDR3: TGCGCCAGCAGCCAAGAAGGACTAGCGGGCTATTACAATGAGCAGTTCTTC.

At least ten counts were recorded for this clonotype. The rearrangement uses TRBV28 and TRBJ1-3; TRBD1 is a possible D gene (6 bases). V was trimmed by 1 base and J by 4 bases, leaving 11 bases between them. Germline CDR1 MDHEN, CDR2 SYDVKM. The CDR3 is 15 amino acids. The CDR3: CASSLLQGTGNTIYF. CDR3 bases: TGTGCCAGCAGTTTATTACAGGGAACGGGAAACACCATATATTTT.

This clonotype occurred many times. This chain uses TRBV7-3 with TRBJ2-2, with 7 bases matching TRBD1. The length of the CDR3 is 16 residues. V was pared by 4 bases and J by 0 bases, with 5 bases of the junction left unmatched. Germline lookup yields CDR1 SGHTA and CDR2 FQGTGA. CDR3 amino acids: CASSSRTGPNTGELFF. CDR3 nucleotides: TGTGCCAGCAGCTCTCGGACAGGACCGAACACCGGGGAGCTGTTTTTT.

In its sample, this clonotype was seen many times. The J gene is TRBJ2-1, the V gene TRBV5-1; 9 nucleotides agree with TRBD2. V lost 1 base, J lost 8 bases, and 10 bases stayed unmatched. The CDR3 length is 16 residues. Per germline, CDR1 SGHRS and CDR2 YFSETQ. The DNA for the CDR3 is TGCGCCAGCAGCTTGATGGGCGGGAGGGCGTCGGATGAGCAGTTCTTC. Translating it yields CASSLMGGRASDEQFF.

This clonotype was found many times. The chain is built from TRBV12-3 or TRBV12-4 and TRBJ1-2, with 9 bases lining up with TRBD1. This CDR3 contains 15 residues. Trimming at V came to 4 bases and at J to 7 bases, leaving 10 bases not matched to a gene. The chain's CDR3 is CASSYRDRAVSGYTF. The CDR3 bases are TGTGCCAGCAGTTACCGGGACAGGGCGGTCTCTGGCTACACCTTC.

Ten or more counts support this clonotype. The chain uses TRBV11-3 and TRBJ2-1, with D possibly matching TRBD2 (5 bases). The germline V gene encodes CDR1 SGHNT and CDR2 YENEEA. With 4 bases removed from V and 9 bases from J, the gap between germline ends came to 19 bases. The CDR3 contains 15 residues. CDR3 coding DNA: TGTGCCAGCAGCTCCGAGGGTTTAGGCACCTTTGAGCAGTTCTTC. It is translated as CASSSEGLGTFEQFF.

In its sample, this clonotype was seen many times. This chain links TRBV4-3 with TRBJ1-1; D unresolved. The CDR3 is made up of 15 amino acids. Germline CDR1 reads LGHNA; CDR2 reads YSLEER. V was cut by 0 bases and J by 1 base, with 9 bases left in between. In DNA form, the CDR3 reads TGCGCCAGCAGCCAAGAGTCGTCCCCGAACACTGAAGCTTTCTTT. This codes for CASSQESSPNTEAFF.

In regard to this clonotype: With a much larger clone just one base away, this may be a read error. The CDR3 ends on some other residue instead of the conserved phenylalanine or tryptophan, so this is likely a read error. The chain couples TRBV5-1 to TRBJ2-7, with 12 nucleotides matching TRBD2. This CDR3 has 17 residues. CDR1 is SGHRS and CDR2 is YFSETQ in the germline V gene. Losses at the gene ends were 4 bases for V and 2 bases for J; bases not matched to a gene: 10. Here the CDR3 reads CASSRWTSGIQTYEQYS. DNA for the CDR3: TGCGCCAGCAGCAGATGGACTAGCGGGATTCAAACCTACGAGCAGTACTCC.

This clonotype was observed a handful of times. This chain connects TRBV4-2 to TRBJ1-5, with TRBD1 matching over 7 bases. CDR3 size: 16 residues. From germline, CDR1 is LGHNA and CDR2 YNFKEQ. The V and J ends lost 1 base and 0 bases, in that order; junction bases with no gene match: 3. The CDR3 sequence: CASSQGDRISNQPQHF. The CDR3 bases are TGTGCCAGCAGCCAAGGGGACAGAATTAGCAATCAGCCCCAGCATTTT.

This clonotype was picked up many times. V and J are TRBV19 and TRBJ1-5, with D perhaps TRBD1 (6 bases). Germline lookup yields CDR1 LNHDA and CDR2 SQIVND (reference sequence). The CDR3 length is 13 residues. V was cut by 5 bases and J by 6 bases, with 11 bases left in between. CDR3: CASSSTGRQPQHF. Written as DNA, the CDR3 is TGTGCCAGTAGTTCGACAGGACGTCAGCCCCAGCATTTT. The full variable domain, completed using reference TRBV19 and TRBJ1-5, is DGGITQSPKYLFRKEGQNVTLSCEQNLNHDAMYWYRQDPGQGLRLIYYSQIVNDFQKGDIAEGYSVSREKKESFPLTVTSAQKNPTAFYLCASSSTGRQPQHFGDGTRLSIL.

The table lists this clonotype with many counts. The chain joins TRBV7-3 to TRBJ2-1; the match to TRBD2 covers 12 bases. Looked up from germline, CDR1 is SGHTA and CDR2 is FQGTGA. Losses at the gene ends were 5 bases for V and 7 bases for J; bases not matched to a gene: 9. CDR3 length: 16 amino acids. The CDR3 protein is CASSPRGTSGLNEQFF. The CDR3 nucleotides read TGTGCCAGCAGCCCTAGGGGGACTAGCGGGCTGAATGAGCAGTTCTTC.

Ten or more counts support this clonotype. At one boundary the junction diverges from the germline segment, which might be a read error. This sequence joins TRBV7-7 and TRBJ2-7; no definite D call. The CDR3 length is 13 residues. The V gene's germline CDR1 is SSHAT and CDR2 FNYEAQ (reference sequence). The CDR3 nucleotides are TGTGCTAGCAGCCCTCAGTTAGGAGTCGAGCAGTACTTC. Translated: CASSPQLGVEQYF.

This clonotype has at least ten counts. The rearrangement joins TRBV20-1 to TRBJ2-7, with TRBD1 identical over 7 bases. The V segment lost 3 bases and the J segment 0 bases; nucleotides outside the gene matches: 5. Germline V gene lookup returns CDR1 DFQATT and CDR2 SNEGSKA (reference sequence). The CDR3 spans 14 residues. This CDR3 reads CSASPRDSSYEQYF. In DNA, the CDR3 is TGCAGTGCTAGCCCTCGGGACAGCTCCTACGAGCAGTACTTC.

On this clonotype: A clone one base away is much larger, so this may be a read error. V gene TRBV28 combines with J gene TRBJ1-1; D is ambiguous. Deletions cut 4 bases from V and 1 base from J, with 13 bases between. The germline V gene has CDR1 MDHEN and CDR2 SYDVKM. This CDR3 contains 15 residues. The CDR3 protein is CASSSSQSTNTEAFF. DNA of the CDR3: TGTGCCAGCAGTTCGTCACAGAGCACGAACACTGAAGCTTTCTTT.